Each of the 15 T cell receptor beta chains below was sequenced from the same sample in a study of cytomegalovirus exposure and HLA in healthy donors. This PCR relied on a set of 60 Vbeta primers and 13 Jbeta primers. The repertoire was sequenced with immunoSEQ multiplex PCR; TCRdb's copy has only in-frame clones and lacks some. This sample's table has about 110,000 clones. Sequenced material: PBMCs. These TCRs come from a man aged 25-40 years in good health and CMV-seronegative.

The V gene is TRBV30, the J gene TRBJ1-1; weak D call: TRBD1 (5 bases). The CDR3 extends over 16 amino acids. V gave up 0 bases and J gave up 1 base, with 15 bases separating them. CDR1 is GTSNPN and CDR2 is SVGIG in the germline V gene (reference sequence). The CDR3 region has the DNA TGTGCCTGGAGTGTACCACTTGGTAGGGGGAACACTGAAGCTTTCTTT. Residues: CAWSVPLGRGNTEAFF.

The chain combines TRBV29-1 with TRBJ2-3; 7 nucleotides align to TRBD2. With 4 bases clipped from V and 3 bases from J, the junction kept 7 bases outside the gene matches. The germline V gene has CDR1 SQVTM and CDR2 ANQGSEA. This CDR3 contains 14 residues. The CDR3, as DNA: TGCAGCGTTGTCAGGACTAGGGCGACAGATACGCAGTATTTT. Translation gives CSVVRTRATDTQYF.

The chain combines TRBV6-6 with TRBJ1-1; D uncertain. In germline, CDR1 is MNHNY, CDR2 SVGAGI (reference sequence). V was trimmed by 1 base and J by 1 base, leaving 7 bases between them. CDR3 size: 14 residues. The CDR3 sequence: CASSYLDSNTEAFF. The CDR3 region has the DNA TGTGCCAGCAGTTACTTAGATTCGAACACTGAAGCTTTCTTT.

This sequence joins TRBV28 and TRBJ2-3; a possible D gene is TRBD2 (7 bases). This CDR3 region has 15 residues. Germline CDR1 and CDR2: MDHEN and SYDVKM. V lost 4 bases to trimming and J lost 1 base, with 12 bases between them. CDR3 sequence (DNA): TGTGCCAGCAGTTCCACAGGGAGGGGCACAGATACGCAGTATTTT. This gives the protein CASSSTGRGTDTQYF.

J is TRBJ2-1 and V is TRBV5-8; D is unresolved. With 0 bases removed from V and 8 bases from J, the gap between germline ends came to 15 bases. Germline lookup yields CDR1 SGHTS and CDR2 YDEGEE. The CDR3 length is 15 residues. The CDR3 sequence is CASSLALSGFYEQFF. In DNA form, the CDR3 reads TGTGCCAGCAGCTTGGCCCTTTCAGGTTTTTATGAGCAGTTCTTC.

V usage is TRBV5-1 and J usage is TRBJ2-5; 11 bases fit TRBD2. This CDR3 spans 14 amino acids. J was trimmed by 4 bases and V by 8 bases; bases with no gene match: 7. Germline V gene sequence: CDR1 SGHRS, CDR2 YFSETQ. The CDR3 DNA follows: TGCGCCAGTAGAAGGGGACTAGCGGCAGAGACCCAGTACTTC. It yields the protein CASRRGLAAETQYF.

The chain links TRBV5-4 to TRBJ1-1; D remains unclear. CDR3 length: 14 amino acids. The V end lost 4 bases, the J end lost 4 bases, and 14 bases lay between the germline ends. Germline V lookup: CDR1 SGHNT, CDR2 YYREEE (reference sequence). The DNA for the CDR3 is TGTGCCAGCAGCCCGGGAGGGTTGGTCACTGAAGCTTTCTTT. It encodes CASSPGGLVTEAFF.

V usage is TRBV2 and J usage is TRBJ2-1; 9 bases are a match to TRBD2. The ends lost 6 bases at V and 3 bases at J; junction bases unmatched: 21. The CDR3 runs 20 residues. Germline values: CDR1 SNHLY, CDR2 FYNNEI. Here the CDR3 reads CASSLWSYQNSGGSYNEQFF. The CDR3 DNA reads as TGTGCCAGCAGCCTTTGGTCGTACCAGAATAGCGGGGGAAGCTACAATGAGCAGTTCTTC.

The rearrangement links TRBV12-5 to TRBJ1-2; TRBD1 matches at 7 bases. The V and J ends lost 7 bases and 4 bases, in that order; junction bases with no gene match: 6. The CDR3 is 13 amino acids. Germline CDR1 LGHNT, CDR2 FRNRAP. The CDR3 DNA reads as TGTGCTAGTGCCGGGACAGAGAGCTATGGCTACACCTTC. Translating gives CASAGTESYGYTF.

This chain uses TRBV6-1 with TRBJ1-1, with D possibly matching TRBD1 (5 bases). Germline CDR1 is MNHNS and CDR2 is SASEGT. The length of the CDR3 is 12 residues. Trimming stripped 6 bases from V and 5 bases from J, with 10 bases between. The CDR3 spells CASRLRDTEAFF. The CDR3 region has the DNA TGTGCCAGCAGGCTCAGGGATACTGAAGCTTTCTTT.

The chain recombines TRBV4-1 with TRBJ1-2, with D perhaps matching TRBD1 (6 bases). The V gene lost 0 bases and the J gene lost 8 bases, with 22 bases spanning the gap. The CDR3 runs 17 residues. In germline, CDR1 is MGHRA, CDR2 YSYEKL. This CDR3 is CASSQDTLVRGRQGYTF. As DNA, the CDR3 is TGCGCCAGCAGCCAAGACACCCTAGTGCGGGGGCGGCAAGGCTACACCTTC.

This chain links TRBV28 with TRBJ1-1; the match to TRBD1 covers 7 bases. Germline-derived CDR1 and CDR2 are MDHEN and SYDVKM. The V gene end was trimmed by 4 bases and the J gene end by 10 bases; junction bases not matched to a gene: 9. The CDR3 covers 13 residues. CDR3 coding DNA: TGTGCCAGCAGTTCTGGGACAGCCGGCGGAGCTTTCTTT. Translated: CASSSGTAGGAFF.

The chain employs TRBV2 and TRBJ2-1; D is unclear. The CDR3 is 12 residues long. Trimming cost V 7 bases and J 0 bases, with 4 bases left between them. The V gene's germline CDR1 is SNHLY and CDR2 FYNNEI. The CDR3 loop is CASTRSYNEQFF. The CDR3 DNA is TGTGCCAGCACCCGCTCCTACAATGAGCAGTTCTTC.

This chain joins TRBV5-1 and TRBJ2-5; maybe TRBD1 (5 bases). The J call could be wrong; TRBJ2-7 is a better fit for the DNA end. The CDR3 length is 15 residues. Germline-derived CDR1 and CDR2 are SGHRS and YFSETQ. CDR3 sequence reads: CASSLAPSTVYEQYF. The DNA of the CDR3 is TGCGCCAGCAGCTTGGCGCCATCGACAGTATACGAGCAGTACTTC.

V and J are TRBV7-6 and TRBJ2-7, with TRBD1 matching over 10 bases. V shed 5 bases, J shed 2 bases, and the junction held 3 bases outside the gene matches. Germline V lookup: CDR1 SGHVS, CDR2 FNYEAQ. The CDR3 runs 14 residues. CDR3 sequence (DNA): TGTGCCAGCAGCGACGGACAGGGGGCCTACGAGCAGTACTTC. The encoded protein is CASSDGQGAYEQYF.